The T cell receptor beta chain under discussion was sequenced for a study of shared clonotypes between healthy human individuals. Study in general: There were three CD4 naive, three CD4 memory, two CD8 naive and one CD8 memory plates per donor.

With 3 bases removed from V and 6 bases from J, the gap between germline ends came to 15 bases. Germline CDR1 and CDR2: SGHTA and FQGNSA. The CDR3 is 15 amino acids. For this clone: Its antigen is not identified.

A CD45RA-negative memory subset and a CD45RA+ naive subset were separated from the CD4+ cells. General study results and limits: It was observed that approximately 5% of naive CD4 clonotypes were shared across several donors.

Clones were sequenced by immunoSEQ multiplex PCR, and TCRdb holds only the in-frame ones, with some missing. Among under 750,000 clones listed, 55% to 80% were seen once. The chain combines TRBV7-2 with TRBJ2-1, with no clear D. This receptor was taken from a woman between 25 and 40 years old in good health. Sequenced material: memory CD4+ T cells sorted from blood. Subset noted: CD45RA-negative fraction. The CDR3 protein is CASSFSALTANEQFF. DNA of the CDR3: TGTGCCAGCAGCTTCTCCGCCCTCACTGCCAATGAGCAGTTCTTC.